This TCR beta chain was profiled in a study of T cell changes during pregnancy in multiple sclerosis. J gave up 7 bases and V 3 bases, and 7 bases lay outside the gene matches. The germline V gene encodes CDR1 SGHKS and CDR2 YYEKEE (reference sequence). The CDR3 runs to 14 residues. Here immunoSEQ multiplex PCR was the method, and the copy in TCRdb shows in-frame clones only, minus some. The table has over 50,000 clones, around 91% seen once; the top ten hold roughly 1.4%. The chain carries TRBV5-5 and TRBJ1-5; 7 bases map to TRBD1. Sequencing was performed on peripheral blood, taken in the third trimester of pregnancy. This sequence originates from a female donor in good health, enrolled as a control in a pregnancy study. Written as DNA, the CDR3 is TGTGCCAGCAGCTCTCACAGGGGTGAACAGCCCCAGCATTTT. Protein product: CASSSHRGEQPQHF.